This T cell receptor (beta chain) was profiled in a study of blood T cell repertoires in COVID-19 (dated by TCRdb to 2018 to 2020). Background on the whole study: The collaborator samples originated in the United States, Italy and Spain and spanned the acute and convalescent phases of COVID-19. The material from the prospective study consisted of cDNA or gDNA derived from T cells, B-cell-depleted T cells, or PBMCs. Subjects who had been exposed to COVID-19, were actively infected with it, or had recovered from it provided the deeply sampled blood TCRbeta repertoires that made up the dataset. The repertoires were released in a freely available public database meant as a resource for research on the immune response to SARS-CoV-2. Samples were obtained from the ongoing ImmuneRACE study (first 160 participants) and from 950 to 1,500 subjects provided by 6 global collaborators. Sample metadata almost always included a de-identified subject ID, COVID-19 status, age in years and sex. Where available, HLA class I and class II types were taken from metadata supplied by the sample provider and were not determined by assay-based typing. Overall study results and their limits: Clinical and demographic metadata were provided uncurated, with the amount varying by source and participant.

According to the germline V gene, CDR1 reads MDHEN and CDR2 reads SYDVKM. Clipping removes 3 bases from V and 4 bases from J, with 6 as the unmatched junction base count. The CDR3 spans 15 residues, from the cysteine through the phenylalanine. The CDR3 DNA has 45 bases and is translated from base 1. A note on this clone: It has no known antigen specificity. No much larger clone exists at a distance of one base, and base qualities are not known.

TCRbeta CDR3 regions were amplified from genomic DNA using the immunoSEQ Assay, a bias-controlled multiplex PCR. As for how the authors treated the data: Nucleated cell counts per sample were estimated from amplification of reference gene primers within the assay. To quantify the absolute abundance of each unique TCRbeta CDR3 rearrangement, sequence reads were collapsed and filtered. For each sample, productive Simpson clonality was calculated as the square root of Simpson's diversity index over productive rearrangements. TCRdb re-hosts the immuneACCESS table, in-frame sequences only. Its copies lack some clones; in the studies checked, an unresolved V gene accounts for under half of them, and the cause for the rest is not known. V, J and clone size are taken as reported in that table, and D and trimming were inferred from the DNA itself. Counted in this sample were around 300,000 clones; approximately 87% of them appeared once. The ten largest account for roughly 2.8% of the sample.

One collaborating source in Seattle enrolled patients while the patients were actively infected and followed the patients over time throughout the course of disease. The collaborating institutions used their own protocols to collect whole blood in K2EDTA tubes. For TCRbeta analysis, collaborator samples were shipped as frozen whole blood, as isolated PBMCs, or as DNA extracted from either sample type. This clonotype was obtained from a woman in her 30s with COVID-19, enrolled during active disease. This chain is built from TRBV28 and TRBJ1-3; 7 of the junction bases match TRBD1. Source material: peripheral blood. The DNA is as follows: TGTGCCAGCAGTTTGCCAGGGGGATCGGGAAACACCATATATTTT. Translated, it reads CASSLPGGSGNTIYF.